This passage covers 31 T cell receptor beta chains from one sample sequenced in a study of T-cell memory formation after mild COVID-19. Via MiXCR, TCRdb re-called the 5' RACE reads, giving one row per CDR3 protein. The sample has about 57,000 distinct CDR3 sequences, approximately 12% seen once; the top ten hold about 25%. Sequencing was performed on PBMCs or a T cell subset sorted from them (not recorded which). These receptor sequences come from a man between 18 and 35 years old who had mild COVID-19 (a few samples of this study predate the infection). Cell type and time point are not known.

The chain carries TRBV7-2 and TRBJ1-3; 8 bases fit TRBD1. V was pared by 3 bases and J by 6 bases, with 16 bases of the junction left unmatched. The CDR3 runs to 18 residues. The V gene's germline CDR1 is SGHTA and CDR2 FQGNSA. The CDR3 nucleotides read TGTGCCAGCAGCTTCACCTCAATTCAGGGGGCTGAAGCAAACACCATATATTTT. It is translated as CASSFTSIQGAEANTIYF.

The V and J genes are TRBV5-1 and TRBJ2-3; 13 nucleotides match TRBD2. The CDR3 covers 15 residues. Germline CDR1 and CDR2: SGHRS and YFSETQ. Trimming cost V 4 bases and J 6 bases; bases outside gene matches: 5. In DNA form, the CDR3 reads TGCGCCAGCAGCCAAGGGACTAGCGGGGAGGATACGCAGTATTTT. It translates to CASSQGTSGEDTQYF.

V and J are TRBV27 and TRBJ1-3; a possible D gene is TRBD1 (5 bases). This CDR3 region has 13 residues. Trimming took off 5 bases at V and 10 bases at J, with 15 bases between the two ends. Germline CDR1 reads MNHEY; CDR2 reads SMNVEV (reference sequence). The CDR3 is CASSQGRLGTIYF. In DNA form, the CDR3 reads TGTGCCAGCAGTCAGGGACGGCTAGGGACCATATATTTT.

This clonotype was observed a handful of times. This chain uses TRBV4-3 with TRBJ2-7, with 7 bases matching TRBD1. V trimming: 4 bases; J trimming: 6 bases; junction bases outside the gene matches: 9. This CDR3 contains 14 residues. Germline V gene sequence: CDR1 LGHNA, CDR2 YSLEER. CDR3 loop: CASSPIDRAGEQYF. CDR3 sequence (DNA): TGCGCCAGCAGCCCTATCGACAGGGCCGGCGAGCAGTACTTC.

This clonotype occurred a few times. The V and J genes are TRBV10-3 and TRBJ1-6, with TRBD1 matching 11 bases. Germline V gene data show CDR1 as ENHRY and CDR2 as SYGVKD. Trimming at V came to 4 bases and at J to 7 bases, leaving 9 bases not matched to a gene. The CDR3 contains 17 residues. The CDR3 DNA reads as TGTGCCATCAGTGCAGGACAGGGGGCCTCGGCCAATTCACCCCTCCACTTT. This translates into CAISAGQGASANSPLHF.

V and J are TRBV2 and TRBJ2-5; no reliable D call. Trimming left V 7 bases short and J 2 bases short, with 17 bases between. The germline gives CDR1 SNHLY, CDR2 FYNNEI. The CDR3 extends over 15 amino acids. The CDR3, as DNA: TGTGCCAGCACCCCTAGGACCGAGCTACAAGAGACCCAGTACTTC. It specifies CASTPRTELQETQYF. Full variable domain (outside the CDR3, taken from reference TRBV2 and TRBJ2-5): EPEVTQTPSHQVTQMGQEVILRCVPISNHLYFYWYRQILGQKVEFLVSFYNNEISEKSEIFDDQFSVERPDGSNFTLKIRSTKLEDSAMYFCASTPRTELQETQYFGPGTRLLVL.

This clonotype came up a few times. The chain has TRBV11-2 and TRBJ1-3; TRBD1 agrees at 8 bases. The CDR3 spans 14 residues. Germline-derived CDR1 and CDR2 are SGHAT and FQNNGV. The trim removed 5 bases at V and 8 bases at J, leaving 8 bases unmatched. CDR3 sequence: CASSLRTGLDTIYF. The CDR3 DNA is TGTGCCAGCAGCCTCCGGACAGGGTTAGACACCATATATTTT.

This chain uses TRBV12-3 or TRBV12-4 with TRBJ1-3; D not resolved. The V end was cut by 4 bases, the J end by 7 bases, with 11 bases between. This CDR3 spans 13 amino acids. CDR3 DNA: TGTGCCAGCAGTTCCTTAGCGGCTAACACCATATATTTT. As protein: CASSSLAANTIYF.

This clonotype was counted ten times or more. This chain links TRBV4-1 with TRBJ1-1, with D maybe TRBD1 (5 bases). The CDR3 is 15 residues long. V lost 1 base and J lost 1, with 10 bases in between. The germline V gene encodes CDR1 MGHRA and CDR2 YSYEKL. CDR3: CASSQGGWANTEAFF. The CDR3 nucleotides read TGCGCCAGCAGCCAAGGGGGGTGGGCGAACACTGAAGCTTTCTTT.

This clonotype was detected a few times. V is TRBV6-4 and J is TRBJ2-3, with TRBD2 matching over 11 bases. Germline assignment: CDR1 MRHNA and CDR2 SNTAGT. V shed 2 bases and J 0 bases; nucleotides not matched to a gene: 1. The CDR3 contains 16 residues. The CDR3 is CASSDLAGGSTDTQYF. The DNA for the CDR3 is TGTGCCAGCAGTGACCTAGCGGGGGGTAGCACAGATACGCAGTATTTT.

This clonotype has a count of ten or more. The CDR3 is CATSDPTGINEQFF. CDR3 DNA: TGTGCCACCAGTGACCCTACAGGGATCAATGAGCAGTTCTTC. The chain links TRBV24-1 to TRBJ2-1; maybe TRBD1 (6 bases). The CDR3 is 14 amino acids. V gave up 4 bases and J gave up 6 bases, with 12 bases separating them. CDR1 KGHDR and CDR2 SFDVKD come from the germline V gene.

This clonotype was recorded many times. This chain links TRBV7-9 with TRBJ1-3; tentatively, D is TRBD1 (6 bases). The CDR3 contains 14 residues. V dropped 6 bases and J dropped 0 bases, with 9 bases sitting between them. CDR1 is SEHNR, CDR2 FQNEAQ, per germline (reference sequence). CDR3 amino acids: CASSWTASGNTIYF. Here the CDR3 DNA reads TGTGCCAGCAGTTGGACAGCCTCTGGAAACACCATATATTTT.

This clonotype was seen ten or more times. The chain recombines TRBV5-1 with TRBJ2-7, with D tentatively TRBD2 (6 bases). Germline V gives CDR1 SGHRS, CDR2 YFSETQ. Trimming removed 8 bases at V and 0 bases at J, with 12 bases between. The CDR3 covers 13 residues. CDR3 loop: CASRGLASYEQYF. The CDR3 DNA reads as TGCGCCAGTCGGGGACTGGCCTCCTACGAGCAGTACTTC.

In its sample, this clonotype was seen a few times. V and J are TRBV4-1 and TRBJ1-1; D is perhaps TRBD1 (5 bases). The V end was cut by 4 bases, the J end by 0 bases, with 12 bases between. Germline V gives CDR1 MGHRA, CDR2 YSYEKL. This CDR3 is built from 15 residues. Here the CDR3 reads CASSRLDRVNTEAFF. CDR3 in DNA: TGCGCCAGCAGCCGACTCGACAGAGTGAACACTGAAGCTTTCTTT.

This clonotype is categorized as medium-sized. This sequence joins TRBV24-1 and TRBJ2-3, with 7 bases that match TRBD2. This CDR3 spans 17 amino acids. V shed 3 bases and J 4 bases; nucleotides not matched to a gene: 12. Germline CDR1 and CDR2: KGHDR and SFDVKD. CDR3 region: CATSDPLALVGADTQYF. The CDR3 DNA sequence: TGTGCCACCAGTGATCCACTAGCGCTCGTTGGAGCAGATACGCAGTATTTT.

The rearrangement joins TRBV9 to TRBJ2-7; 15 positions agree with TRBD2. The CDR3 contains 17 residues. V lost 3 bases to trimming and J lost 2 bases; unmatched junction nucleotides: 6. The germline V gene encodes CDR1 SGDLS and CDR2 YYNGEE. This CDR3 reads CASSAGTSGGSPYEQYV. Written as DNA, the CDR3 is TGTGCCAGCAGCGCCGGGACTAGCGGGGGGAGCCCCTACGAGCAGTACGTC.

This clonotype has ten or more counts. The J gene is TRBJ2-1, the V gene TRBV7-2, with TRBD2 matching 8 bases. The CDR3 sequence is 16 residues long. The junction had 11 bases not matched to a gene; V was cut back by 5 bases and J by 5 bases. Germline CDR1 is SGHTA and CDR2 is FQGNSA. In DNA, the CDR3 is TGTGCCAGCAGCCGAGCGTTGGTAGCGGGGAACAATGAGCAGTTCTTC. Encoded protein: CASSRALVAGNNEQFF.

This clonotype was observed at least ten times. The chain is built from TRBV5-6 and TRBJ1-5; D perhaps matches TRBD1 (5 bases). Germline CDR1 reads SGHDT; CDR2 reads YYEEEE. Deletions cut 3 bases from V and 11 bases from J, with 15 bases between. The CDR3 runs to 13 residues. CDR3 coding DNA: TGTGCCAGCAGCTCGGGTCTTTTAGGGGCCCAGCATTTT. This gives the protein CASSSGLLGAQHF.

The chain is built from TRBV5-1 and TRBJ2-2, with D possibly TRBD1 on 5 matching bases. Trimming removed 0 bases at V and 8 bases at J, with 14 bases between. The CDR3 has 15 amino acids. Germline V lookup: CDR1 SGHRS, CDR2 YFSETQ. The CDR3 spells CASSLARRDLGELFF. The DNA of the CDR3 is TGCGCCAGCAGCTTGGCCCGCAGGGATCTTGGGGAGCTGTTTTTT. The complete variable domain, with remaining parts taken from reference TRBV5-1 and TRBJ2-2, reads KAGVTQTPRYLIKTRGQQVTLSCSPISGHRSVSWYQQTPGQGLQFLFEYFSETQRNKGNFPGRFSGRQFSNSRSEMNVSTLELGDSALYLCASSLARRDLGELFFGEGSRLTVL.

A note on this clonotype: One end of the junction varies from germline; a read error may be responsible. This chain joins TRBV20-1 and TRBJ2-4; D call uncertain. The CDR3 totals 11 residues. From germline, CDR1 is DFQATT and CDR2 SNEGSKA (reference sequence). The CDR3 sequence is CSARDRTVRHF. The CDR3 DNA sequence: TGCAGTGCTAGAGATAGAACAGTCCGGCACTTC.

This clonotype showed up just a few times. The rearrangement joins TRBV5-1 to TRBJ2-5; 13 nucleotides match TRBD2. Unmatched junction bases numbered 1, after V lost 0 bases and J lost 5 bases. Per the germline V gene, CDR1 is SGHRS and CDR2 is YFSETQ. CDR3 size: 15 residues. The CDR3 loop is CASSLGLAGGETQYF. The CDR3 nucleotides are TGCGCCAGCAGCTTGGGACTAGCGGGGGGCGAGACCCAGTACTTC.

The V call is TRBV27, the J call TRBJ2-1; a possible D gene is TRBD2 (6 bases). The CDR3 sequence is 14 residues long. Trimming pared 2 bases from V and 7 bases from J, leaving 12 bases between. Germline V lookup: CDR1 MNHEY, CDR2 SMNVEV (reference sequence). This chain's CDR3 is CASSLVGGGNEQFF. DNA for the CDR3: TGTGCCAGCAGTTTAGTGGGGGGTGGGAATGAGCAGTTCTTC.

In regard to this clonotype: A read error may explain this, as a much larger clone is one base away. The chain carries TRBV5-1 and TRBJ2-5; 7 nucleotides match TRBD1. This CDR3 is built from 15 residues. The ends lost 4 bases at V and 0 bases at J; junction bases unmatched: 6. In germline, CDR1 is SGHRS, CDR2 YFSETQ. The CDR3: CASSVLGTDQETQYF. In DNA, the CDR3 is TGCGCCAGCAGCGTGCTAGGGACAGACCAAGAGACCCAGTACTTC. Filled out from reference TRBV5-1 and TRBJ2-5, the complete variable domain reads KAGVTQTPRYLIKTRGQQVTLSCSPISGHRSVSWYQQTPGQGLQFLFEYFSETQRNKGNFPGRFSGRQFSNSRSEMNVSTLELGDSALYLCASSVLGTDQETQYFGPGTRLLVL.

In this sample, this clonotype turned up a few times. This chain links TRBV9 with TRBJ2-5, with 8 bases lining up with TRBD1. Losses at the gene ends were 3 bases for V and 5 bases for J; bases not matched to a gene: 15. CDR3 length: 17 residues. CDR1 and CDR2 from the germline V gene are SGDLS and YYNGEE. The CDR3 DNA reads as TGTGCCAGCAGCGAGCGCCTGGGCAGGGGGCCTATCGAGACCCAGTACTTC. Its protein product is CASSERLGRGPIETQYF. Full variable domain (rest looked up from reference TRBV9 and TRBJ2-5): DSGVTQTPKHLITATGQRVTLRCSPRSGDLSVYWYQQSLDQGLQFLIQYYNGEERAKGNILERFSAQQFPDLHSELNLSSLELGDSALYFCASSERLGRGPIETQYFGPGTRLLVL.

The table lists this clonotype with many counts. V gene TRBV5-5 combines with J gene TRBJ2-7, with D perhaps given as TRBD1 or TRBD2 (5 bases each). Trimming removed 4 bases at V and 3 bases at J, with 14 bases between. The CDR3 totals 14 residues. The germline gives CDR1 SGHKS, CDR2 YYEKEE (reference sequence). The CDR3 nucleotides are TGTGCCAGCAGCCAAACCGGGACGGTCTACGAGCAGTACTTC. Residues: CASSQTGTVYEQYF.

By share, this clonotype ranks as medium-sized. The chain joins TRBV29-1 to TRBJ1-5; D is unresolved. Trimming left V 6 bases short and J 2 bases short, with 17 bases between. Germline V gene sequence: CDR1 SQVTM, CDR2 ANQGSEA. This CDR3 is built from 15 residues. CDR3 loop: CSVADGVLGNQPQHF. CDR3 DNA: TGCAGCGTCGCCGATGGGGTCCTTGGCAATCAGCCCCAGCATTTT.

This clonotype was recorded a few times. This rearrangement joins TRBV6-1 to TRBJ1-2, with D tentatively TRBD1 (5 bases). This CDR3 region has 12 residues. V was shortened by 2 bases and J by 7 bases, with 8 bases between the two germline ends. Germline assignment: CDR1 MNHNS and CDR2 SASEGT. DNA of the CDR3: TGTGCCAGCAGTGAATTGAGGGGTGGCTACACCTTC. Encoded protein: CASSELRGGYTF.

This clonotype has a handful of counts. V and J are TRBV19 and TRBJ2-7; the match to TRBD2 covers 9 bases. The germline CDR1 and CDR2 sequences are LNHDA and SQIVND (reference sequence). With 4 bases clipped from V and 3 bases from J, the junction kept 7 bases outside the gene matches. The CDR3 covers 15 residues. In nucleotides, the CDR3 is TGTGCCAGTAGTAGTTATAGCGGGGGAGTCTACGAGCAGTACTTC. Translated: CASSSYSGGVYEQYF.

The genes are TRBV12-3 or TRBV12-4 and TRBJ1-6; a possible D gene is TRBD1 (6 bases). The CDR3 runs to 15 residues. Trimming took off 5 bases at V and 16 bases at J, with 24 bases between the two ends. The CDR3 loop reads CASSGGRTMGSLLHF. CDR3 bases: TGTGCCAGCAGTGGGGGGCGGACAATGGGTTCACTTCTCCACTTT.

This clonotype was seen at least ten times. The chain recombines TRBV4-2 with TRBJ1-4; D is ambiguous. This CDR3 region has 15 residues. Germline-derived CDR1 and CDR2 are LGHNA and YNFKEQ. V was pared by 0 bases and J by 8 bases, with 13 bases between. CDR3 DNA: TGTGCCAGCAGCCAAGATCCGACCTCTCTCGAAAAACTGTTTTTT. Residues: CASSQDPTSLEKLFF.

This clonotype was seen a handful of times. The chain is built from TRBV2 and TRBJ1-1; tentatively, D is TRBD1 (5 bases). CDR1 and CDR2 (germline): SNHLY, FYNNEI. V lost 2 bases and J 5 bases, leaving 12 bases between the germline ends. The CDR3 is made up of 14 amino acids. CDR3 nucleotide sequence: TGTGCCAGCAGTGAACGGGCAGGGCGTACTGAAGCTTTCTTT. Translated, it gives CASSERAGRTEAFF.